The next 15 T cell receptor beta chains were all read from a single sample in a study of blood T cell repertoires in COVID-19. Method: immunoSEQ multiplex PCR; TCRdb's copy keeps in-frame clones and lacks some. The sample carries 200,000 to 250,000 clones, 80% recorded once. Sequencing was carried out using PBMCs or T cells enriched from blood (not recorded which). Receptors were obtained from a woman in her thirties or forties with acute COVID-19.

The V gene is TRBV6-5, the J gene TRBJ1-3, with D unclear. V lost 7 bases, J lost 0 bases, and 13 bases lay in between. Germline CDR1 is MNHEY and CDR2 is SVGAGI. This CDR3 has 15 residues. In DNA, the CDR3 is TGTGCCAGCACCCCGCTGTTGAGCTCTGGAAACACCATATATTTT. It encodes CASTPLLSSGNTIYF.

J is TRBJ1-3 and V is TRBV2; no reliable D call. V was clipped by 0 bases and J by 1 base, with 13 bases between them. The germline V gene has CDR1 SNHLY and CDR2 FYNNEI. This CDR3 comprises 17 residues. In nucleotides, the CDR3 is TGTGCCAGCAGTGAAGCGCTCGGCAGGCGATCTGGAAACACCATATATTTT. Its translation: CASSEALGRRSGNTIYF.

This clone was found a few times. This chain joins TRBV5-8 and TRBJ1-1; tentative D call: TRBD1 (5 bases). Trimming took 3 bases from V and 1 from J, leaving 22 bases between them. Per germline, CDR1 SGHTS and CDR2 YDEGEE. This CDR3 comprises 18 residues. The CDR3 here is CASSSRTGRIHSNTEAFF. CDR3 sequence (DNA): TGTGCCAGCAGCTCTCGCACAGGACGCATCCACTCGAACACTGAAGCTTTCTTT. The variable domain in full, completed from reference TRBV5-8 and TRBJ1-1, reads EAGVTQSPTHLIKTRGQQATLRCSPISGHTSVYWYQQALGLGLQFLLWYDEGEERNRGNFPPRFSGRQFPNYSSELNVNALELEDSALYLCASSSRTGRIHSNTEAFFGQGTRLTVV.

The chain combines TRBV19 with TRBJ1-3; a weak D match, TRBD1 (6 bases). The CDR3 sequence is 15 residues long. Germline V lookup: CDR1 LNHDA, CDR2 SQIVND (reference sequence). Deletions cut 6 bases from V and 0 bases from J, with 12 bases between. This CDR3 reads CASSLDRTSGNTIYF. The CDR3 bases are TGTGCCAGTAGCCTTGACAGGACCTCTGGAAACACCATATATTTT.

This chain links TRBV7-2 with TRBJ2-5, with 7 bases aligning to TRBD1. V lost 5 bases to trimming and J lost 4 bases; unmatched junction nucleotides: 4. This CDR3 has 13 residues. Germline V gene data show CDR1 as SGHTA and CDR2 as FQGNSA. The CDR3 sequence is CASSPRGRETQYF. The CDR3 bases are TGTGCCAGCAGCCCAAGGGGGCGAGAGACCCAGTACTTC. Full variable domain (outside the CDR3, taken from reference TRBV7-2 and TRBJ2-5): GAGVSQSPSNKVTEKGKDVELRCDPISGHTALYWYRQSLGQGLEFLIYFQGNSAPDKSGLPSDRFSAERTGGSVSTLTIQRTQQEDSAVYLCASSPRGRETQYFGPGTRLLVL.

CDR3 in amino acids: CASSPRATNEKLFF. CDR3 sequence (DNA): TGTGCCAGCAGCCCTCGGGCAACTAATGAAAAACTGTTTTTT. This chain links TRBV5-8 with TRBJ1-4; D gene uncertain. V lost 4 bases, J lost 0 bases, and 7 bases lay in between. This CDR3 is built from 14 residues. The germline V gene encodes CDR1 SGHTS and CDR2 YDEGEE.

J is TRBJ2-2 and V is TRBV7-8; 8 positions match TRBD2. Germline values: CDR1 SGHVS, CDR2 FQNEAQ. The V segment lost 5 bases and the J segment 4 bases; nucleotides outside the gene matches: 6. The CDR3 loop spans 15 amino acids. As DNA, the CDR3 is TGTGCCAGCAGCCTAGGGCTAGCGGGCACCGGGGAGCTGTTTTTT. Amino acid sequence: CASSLGLAGTGELFF.

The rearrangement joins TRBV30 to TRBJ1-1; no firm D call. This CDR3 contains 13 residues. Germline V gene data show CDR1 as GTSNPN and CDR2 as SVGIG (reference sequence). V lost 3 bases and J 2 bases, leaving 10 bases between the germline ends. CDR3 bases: TGTGCCTGGAGACAGTCGGGAAACACTGAAGCTTTCTTT. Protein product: CAWRQSGNTEAFF.

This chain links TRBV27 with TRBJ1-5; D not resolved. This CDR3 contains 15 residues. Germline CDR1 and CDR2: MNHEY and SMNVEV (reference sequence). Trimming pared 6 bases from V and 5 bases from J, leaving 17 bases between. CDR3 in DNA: TGTGCCAGCAGCTCGGGTCCCTGGATGGATCAGCCCCAGCATTTT. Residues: CASSSGPWMDQPQHF.

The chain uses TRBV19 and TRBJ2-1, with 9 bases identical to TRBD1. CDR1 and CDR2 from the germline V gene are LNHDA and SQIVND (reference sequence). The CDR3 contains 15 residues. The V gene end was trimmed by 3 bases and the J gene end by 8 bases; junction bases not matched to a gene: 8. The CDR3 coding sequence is TGTGCCAGTAGTATCGCCGGGACAGGGTCCCATGAGCAGTTCTTC. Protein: CASSIAGTGSHEQFF.

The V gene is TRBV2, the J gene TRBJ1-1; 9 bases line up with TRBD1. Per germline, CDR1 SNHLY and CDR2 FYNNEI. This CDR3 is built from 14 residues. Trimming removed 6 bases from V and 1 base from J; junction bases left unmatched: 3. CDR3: CASRETGGNTEAFF. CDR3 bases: TGTGCCAGCAGGGAGACAGGGGGGAACACTGAAGCTTTCTTT.

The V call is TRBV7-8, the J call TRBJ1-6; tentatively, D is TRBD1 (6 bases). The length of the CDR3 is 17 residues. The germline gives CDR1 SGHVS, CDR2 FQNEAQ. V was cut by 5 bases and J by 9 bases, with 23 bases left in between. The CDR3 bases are TGTGCCAGCAGCAGAAACAGGGTGCGCTCAGGCTTTTCACCCCTCCACTTT. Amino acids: CASSRNRVRSGFSPLHF. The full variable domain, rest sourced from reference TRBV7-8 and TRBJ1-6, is GAGVSQSPRYKVAKRGQDVALRCDPISGHVSLFWYQQALGQGPEFLTYFQNEAQLDKSGLPSDRFFAERPEGSVSTLKIQRTQQEDSAVYLCASSRNRVRSGFSPLHFGNGTRLTVT.

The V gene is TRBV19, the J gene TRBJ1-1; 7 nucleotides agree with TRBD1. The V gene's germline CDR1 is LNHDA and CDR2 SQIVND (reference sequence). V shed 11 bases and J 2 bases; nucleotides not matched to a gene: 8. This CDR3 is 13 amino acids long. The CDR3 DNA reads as TGTGCCGCAACAGGGGCCGCTAACACTGAAGCTTTCTTT. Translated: CAATGAANTEAFF. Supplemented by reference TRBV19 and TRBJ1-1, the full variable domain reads DGGITQSPKYLFRKEGQNVTLSCEQNLNHDAMYWYRQDPGQGLRLIYYSQIVNDFQKGDIAEGYSVSREKKESFPLTVTSAQKNPTAFYLCAATGAANTEAFFGQGTRLTVV.

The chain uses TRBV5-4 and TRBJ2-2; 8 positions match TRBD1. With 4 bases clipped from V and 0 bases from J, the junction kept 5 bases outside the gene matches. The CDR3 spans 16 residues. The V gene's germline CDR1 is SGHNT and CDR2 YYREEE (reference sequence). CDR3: CASSQKDRANTGELFF. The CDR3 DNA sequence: TGTGCCAGCAGCCAGAAGGACAGGGCGAACACCGGGGAGCTGTTTTTT.

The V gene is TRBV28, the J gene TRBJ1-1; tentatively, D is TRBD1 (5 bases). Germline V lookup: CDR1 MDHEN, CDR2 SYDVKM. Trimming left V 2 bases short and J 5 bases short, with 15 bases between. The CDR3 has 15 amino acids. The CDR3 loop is CASSLGQGFRTEAFF. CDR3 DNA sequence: TGTGCCAGCAGTTTAGGGCAGGGTTTCCGGACTGAAGCTTTCTTT.